A single sample is the source of the 31 T cell receptor beta chains below, sequenced in a study of response to subunit inactivated influenza vaccine. TCRdb reprocessed the RT-PCR reads with MiXCR, giving one entry per CDR3 protein. The sample contains 450,000 to 550,000 distinct CDR3 sequences, roughly 27% of which appear only once. The sample here was CD4+ T cells sorted from PBMCs, taken more than 4 days after vaccination. These receptors originate from a man in his fifties or sixties who received an inactivated influenza vaccine.

This clonotype was detected a few times. The gene calls are TRBV5-1 and TRBJ2-7, with no clear D. This CDR3 has 13 amino acids. Germline-derived CDR1 and CDR2 are SGHRS and YFSETQ. Deletions cut 3 bases from V and 3 bases from J, with 10 bases between. CDR3 DNA: TGCGCCAGCAGCTCGGACGCTGGCTACGAGCAGTACTTC. This codes for CASSSDAGYEQYF.

This clonotype was recorded many times. This chain connects TRBV7-2 to TRBJ1-1, with D perhaps TRBD1 (5 bases). The V gene lost 3 bases and the J gene lost 0 bases, with 8 bases spanning the gap. CDR3 length: 14 residues. Per the germline V gene, CDR1 is SGHTA and CDR2 is FQGNSA. The CDR3 nucleotides are TGTGCCAGCAGCTTCGGGGCAATGAACACTGAAGCTTTCTTT. Amino acid sequence: CASSFGAMNTEAFF.

The rearrangement links TRBV7-2 to TRBJ1-1; D not resolved. CDR3 size: 15 residues. V lost 2 bases, J lost 4 bases, and 14 bases lay in between. The germline V gene encodes CDR1 SGHTA and CDR2 FQGNSA. CDR3 amino acids: CASSLPPGRVTEAFF. CDR3 bases: TGTGCCAGCAGCTTACCTCCGGGTAGGGTCACTGAAGCTTTCTTT.

V is TRBV12-3 or TRBV12-4 and J is TRBJ1-1, with D hard to call. This CDR3 region has 13 residues. The V and J ends lost 3 bases and 7 bases respectively, with 12 bases between them. CDR3 DNA: TGTGCCAGCAGTTTTGCCGCTAGCCGTGAAGCTTTCTTT. Encoded protein: CASSFAASREAFF.

This clonotype was observed a few times. CDR3 bases: TGTGCCAGTAGTACCGGGACAGGGGGAGGTCAGCCCCAGCATTTT. This codes for CASSTGTGGGQPQHF. The V and J genes are TRBV19 and TRBJ1-5; TRBD1 aligns across 11 bases. The CDR3 has 15 residues. The V segment lost 4 bases and the J segment 6 bases; nucleotides outside the gene matches: 5. Germline lookup yields CDR1 LNHDA and CDR2 SQIVND (reference sequence).

The rearrangement joins TRBV18 to TRBJ2-1; no clear D. Trimming took off 2 bases at V and 6 bases at J, with 11 bases between the two ends. This CDR3 has 14 amino acids. The V gene's germline CDR1 is KGHSH and CDR2 LQKENI. The CDR3 loop reads CASSPAAGVNEQFF. Here the CDR3 DNA reads TGTGCCAGCTCACCAGCAGCTGGGGTCAATGAGCAGTTCTTC.

The table lists this clonotype with a few counts. This chain links TRBV4-3 with TRBJ2-7; possibly TRBD2 for D (5 bases). V was cut by 0 bases and J by 1 base, with 10 bases left in between. Germline V gene data show CDR1 as LGHNA and CDR2 as YSLEER. The CDR3 length is 15 residues. In DNA, the CDR3 is TGCGCCAGCAGCCAAGATCGAGGCGGGTCCTACGAGCAGTACTTC. It codes for CASSQDRGGSYEQYF.

This clonotype was found a few times. The V call is TRBV29-1, the J call TRBJ2-3; the match to TRBD2 covers 8 bases. J gave up 3 bases and V 4 bases, and 3 bases lay outside the gene matches. Germline CDR1 SQVTM, CDR2 ANQGSEA. There are 13 residues in the CDR3. CDR3 in DNA: TGCAGCGTTGGAGCGGGGGTAACAGATACGCAGTATTTT. Its protein product is CSVGAGVTDTQYF.

There are a few counts of this clonotype. This rearrangement joins TRBV28 to TRBJ2-7; 12 bases are shared with TRBD1. The V gene end was trimmed by 4 bases and the J gene end by 4 bases; junction bases not matched to a gene: 8. The CDR3 is 16 residues long. CDR1 is MDHEN and CDR2 is SYDVKM in the germline V gene. CDR3 bases: TGTGCCAGCAGTTCCCCGGGGACAGGGGGCACTTACGAGCAGTACTTC. Residues: CASSSPGTGGTYEQYF.

This clonotype showed up just a few times. The chain recombines TRBV5-1 with TRBJ2-4; D gene uncertain. The CDR3 contains 16 residues. Trimming left V 0 bases short and J 0 bases short, with 10 bases between. Germline V lookup: CDR1 SGHRS, CDR2 YFSETQ. CDR3 DNA: TGCGCCAGCAGCTTGGACCGCGCCTTAGCCAAAAACATTCAGTACTTC. The encoded protein is CASSLDRALAKNIQYF.

This clonotype was detected many times. This chain connects TRBV7-2 to TRBJ1-2, with D uncertain. Trimming took off 1 base at V and 3 bases at J, with 12 bases between the two ends. CDR3 length equals 15 residues. The V gene's germline CDR1 is SGHTA and CDR2 FQGNSA. For the CDR3, the DNA is TGTGCCAGCAGCTTAGTTTGGGGAGAAGACTATGGCTACACCTTC. This sequence encodes CASSLVWGEDYGYTF.

This clonotype was seen a few times. J is TRBJ2-1 and V is TRBV12-3 or TRBV12-4, with D unclear. V was pared by 4 bases and J by 5 bases, with 9 bases between. This CDR3 contains 13 residues. CDR3 region: CASSSSQNNEQFF. CDR3 nucleotides: TGTGCCAGCAGTTCCTCACAGAACAATGAGCAGTTCTTC.

This clonotype came up a few times. This rearrangement joins TRBV5-1 to TRBJ2-2, with D maybe TRBD2 (6 bases). V was trimmed by 4 bases and J by 6 bases, leaving 10 bases between them. Germline loops: CDR1 SGHRS, CDR2 YFSETQ. There are 13 residues in the CDR3. The CDR3 nucleotides read TGCGCCAGCAGCGGGCGCGGGGCCGGGGAGCTGTTTTTT. Its translation is CASSGRGAGELFF.

The chain carries TRBV21-1 and TRBJ2-5; the table's D call, TRBD2, has no DNA check behind it. TRBV21-1 is a pseudogene locus. This CDR3 has 17 amino acids. The CDR3 protein is CASSQLGPRLAGETQYF. CDR3 coding DNA: TGTGCCAGCAGCCAACTCGGGCCCCGACTAGCGGGAGAGACCCAGTACTTC.

The J gene is TRBJ1-1, the V gene TRBV29-1; no definite D call. The CDR3 loop spans 12 amino acids. Germline V gene lookup returns CDR1 SQVTM and CDR2 ANQGSEA. The V and J ends lost 7 bases and 1 base respectively, with 10 bases between them. As DNA, the CDR3 is TGCAGCGGTGGGTCCAAGAACACTGAAGCTTTCTTT. Translation gives CSGGSKNTEAFF.

This clonotype was observed a few times. The DNA for the CDR3 is TGCGCCAGCAGCGACAGGACTAGCGGGAGGGCCATCTACGAGCAGTACTTC. It codes for CASSDRTSGRAIYEQYF. This chain connects TRBV5-1 to TRBJ2-7, with 15 bases matching TRBD2. V shed 4 bases and J 3 bases; nucleotides not matched to a gene: 8. There are 17 residues in the CDR3. Germline V gene lookup returns CDR1 SGHRS and CDR2 YFSETQ. The full variable domain, completed using reference TRBV5-1 and TRBJ2-7, is KAGVTQTPRYLIKTRGQQVTLSCSPISGHRSVSWYQQTPGQGLQFLFEYFSETQRNKGNFPGRFSGRQFSNSRSEMNVSTLELGDSALYLCASSDRTSGRAIYEQYFGPGTRLTVT.

The genes are TRBV2 and TRBJ2-1; TRBD2 matches 9 bases. CDR1 SNHLY and CDR2 FYNNEI come from the germline V gene. CDR3 length: 15 residues. V gave up 5 bases and J gave up 6 bases; unmatched junction bases: 8. CDR3 residues: CASSPIAGVLNEQFF. The CDR3 region has the DNA TGTGCCAGCAGTCCAATAGCGGGGGTACTCAATGAGCAGTTCTTC.

The chain uses TRBV11-2 and TRBJ2-5, with 14 bases lining up with TRBD2. This CDR3 has 18 amino acids. J gave up 4 bases and V 6 bases, and 13 bases lay outside the gene matches. Per germline, CDR1 SGHAT and CDR2 FQNNGV. The CDR3: CASSSAGTSGSRVETQYF. The CDR3 DNA follows: TGTGCCAGCAGTTCCGCCGGGACTAGCGGGAGTCGGGTAGAGACCCAGTACTTC.

J is TRBJ2-5 and V is TRBV18; maybe TRBD1 (5 bases). With 5 bases removed from V and 5 bases from J, the gap between germline ends came to 15 bases. The CDR3 sequence is 14 residues long. Germline values: CDR1 KGHSH, CDR2 LQKENI. The CDR3, as DNA: TGTGCCAGCTCATCTCAGGGCATGTCGGAGACCCAGTACTTC. It yields the protein CASSSQGMSETQYF.

The table lists this clonotype with a few counts. This sequence joins TRBV6-1 and TRBJ2-7; the D gene is possibly TRBD1 (6 bases). Germline V gene lookup returns CDR1 MNHNS and CDR2 SASEGT. The CDR3 is 14 amino acids. The ends were cut back, 6 bases at V and 6 bases at J, with 18 bases in the middle. The CDR3 loop reads CASSPPPQGREQYF. The CDR3, as DNA: TGTGCCAGCAGCCCCCCCCCACAGGGTCGCGAGCAGTACTTC.

The chain employs TRBV11-3 and TRBJ1-2, with 10 bases that match TRBD1. Germline V gene lookup returns CDR1 SGHNT and CDR2 YENEEA. Trimming took 0 bases from V and 11 from J; bases not matched to a gene: 6. This CDR3 has 14 residues. The CDR3: CASSLDPGQGSYTF. CDR3 sequence (DNA): TGTGCCAGCAGCTTAGACCCGGGACAGGGGTCTTACACCTTC.

This clonotype occurred a few times. The chain employs TRBV6-1 and TRBJ1-2, with a tentative D call TRBD1 (6 bases). Deletions cut 5 bases from V and 4 bases from J, with 11 bases between. The germline gives CDR1 MNHNS, CDR2 SASEGT. This CDR3 region has 13 residues. CDR3 sequence (DNA): TGTGCCAGCAGTCCAGGGGACGTCTATGGCTACACCTTC. Amino acid sequence: CASSPGDVYGYTF.

The sample holds a few counts of this clonotype. The V gene is TRBV11-2, the J gene TRBJ2-3, with D tentatively TRBD2 (5 bases). Trimming removed 5 bases from V and 8 bases from J, with 23 bases in between. The germline gives CDR1 SGHAT, CDR2 FQNNGV. The CDR3 spans 16 residues. CDR3 DNA sequence: TGTGCCAGCAGCCCAATCCGGACTGAAATGGCCGGTACGCAGTATTTT. This sequence encodes CASSPIRTEMAGTQYF.

The rearrangement joins TRBV5-1 to TRBJ2-2; perhaps TRBD1 as D (6 bases). CDR1 is SGHRS, CDR2 YFSETQ, per germline. This CDR3 region has 14 residues. Trimming removed 4 bases from V and 3 bases from J, with 10 bases in between. The CDR3 protein is CASSKRTDTGELFF. DNA for the CDR3: TGCGCCAGCAGCAAACGGACAGACACCGGGGAGCTGTTTTTT.

In this sample, this clonotype turned up a few times. This sequence joins TRBV6-5 and TRBJ2-4; TRBD2 matches 12 bases. The CDR3 totals 19 residues. Germline V gene lookup returns CDR1 MNHEY and CDR2 SVGAGI. After removal of 0 bases from V and 0 bases from J, the junction contained 6 bases not matched to a gene. The CDR3 loop reads CASSYSSLAGGVAKNIQYF. The DNA of the CDR3 is TGTGCCAGCAGTTACTCGTCGCTAGCGGGAGGGGTAGCCAAAAACATTCAGTACTTC.

The chain employs TRBV5-1 and TRBJ2-5; 8 bases fit TRBD1. Germline CDR1 reads SGHRS; CDR2 reads YFSETQ. The CDR3 loop spans 15 amino acids. J was trimmed by 4 bases and V by 2 bases; bases with no gene match: 7. Here the CDR3 reads CASSFMDREGETQYF. The CDR3, as DNA: TGCGCCAGCAGCTTTATGGACAGGGAAGGAGAGACCCAGTACTTC.

Remarks on this clonotype: A read error may be the cause here, since a much bigger clone is one base away. The chain is built from TRBV5-5 and TRBJ2-3, with D possibly being TRBD1 or TRBD2 (5 bases each). The V gene lost 4 bases and the J gene lost 5 bases, with 14 bases spanning the gap. The CDR3 length is 14 residues. Looked up from germline, CDR1 is SGHKS and CDR2 is YYEKEE (reference sequence). CDR3 region: CASSRGRMEDTQYF. The CDR3 nucleotides are TGTGCCAGCAGCCGGGGACGGATGGAAGATACGCAGTATTTT.

There are a few counts of this clonotype. The V and J genes are TRBV15 and TRBJ2-4; D unclear. V was pared by 1 base and J by 8 bases, with 12 bases between. CDR1 LNHNV and CDR2 YYDKDF come from the germline V gene (reference sequence). This CDR3 is 14 amino acids long. This chain's CDR3 is CATSRAALLDIQYF. For the CDR3, the DNA is TGTGCCACCAGCAGAGCGGCGTTATTGGACATTCAGTACTTC.

This clonotype has only one observation. J is TRBJ2-3 and V is TRBV20-1; 8 nucleotides match TRBD2. This CDR3 has 16 amino acids. V was clipped by 5 bases and J by 2 bases; unmatched bases: 12. CDR1 and CDR2 from the germline V gene are DFQATT and SNEGSKA (reference sequence). The CDR3 is CSAHGFAGGVTDTQYF. For the CDR3, the DNA is TGCAGTGCTCATGGTTTTGCGGGGGGTGTCACAGATACGCAGTATTTT.

This chain uses TRBV28 with TRBJ2-1, with a tentative D call TRBD1 (6 bases). Germline V gene lookup returns CDR1 MDHEN and CDR2 SYDVKM. V shed 6 bases and J shed 8 bases, with 17 bases lying between them. This CDR3 contains 14 residues. This CDR3 reads CASSQGRIIDEQFF. The CDR3 region has the DNA TGTGCCAGCAGCCAGGGGCGTATAATCGATGAGCAGTTCTTC.

This clonotype was detected a few times. This chain joins TRBV24-1 and TRBJ2-3, with TRBD2 matching 8 bases. The CDR3 contains 12 residues. CDR1 and CDR2 (germline): KGHDR, SFDVKD. For the CDR3, the DNA is TGTGCGGCGGGAGGTCCCTCAGATACGCAGTATTTT. Protein sequence: CAAGGPSDTQYF.